The rows below give T cell receptor beta chains drawn from one sample of a study of T cells in Graves' hyperthyroidism and ophthalmopathy. One entry per CDR3 protein, called by TCRdb with MiXCR from the multiplex PCR reads. In the table there are some 550,000 distinct CDR3 sequences, around 21% of which are singletons. Sequences were obtained from blood. The receptors originated from a man younger than 35 with Graves' hyperthyroidism. Both conserved end residues are part of each CDR3. Each record gives: V gene, clone size, J gene, D gene, CDR3 DNA, CDR3 protein. The D gene is left open where the match is weak. Only some rows state a clone size, as once, few, many or a class for expanded clones.

v_call: TRBV3-1; clone_size: NA; j_call: TRBJ2-4; d_call: NA; cdr3_nt: TGTGCCAGCAGCCAAGGTGGCAGGGTGAACATTCAGTACTTC; cdr3_aa: CASSQGGRVNIQYF
v_call: TRBV9; clone_size: few; j_call: TRBJ2-7; d_call: NA; cdr3_nt: TGTGCCAGCAGTTCCCCTGTAGACGAGCAGTACTTC; cdr3_aa: CASSSPVDEQYF
v_call: TRBV12-3/TRBV12-4; clone_size: many; j_call: TRBJ2-7; d_call: TRBD1; cdr3_nt: TGTGCCAGCGGTGAGACAGGGAACGAGCAGTACTTC; cdr3_aa: CASGETGNEQYF
v_call: TRBV6-1; clone_size: NA; j_call: TRBJ2-2; d_call: TRBD2; cdr3_nt: TGTGCCAGCAGACCCGGACTAGCCGGAACCGGGGAGCTGTTTTTT; cdr3_aa: CASRPGLAGTGELFF
v_call: TRBV12-3/TRBV12-4; clone_size: many; j_call: TRBJ1-6; d_call: NA; cdr3_nt: TGTGCCAGCAGCCATTCCGGGCAATCACCCCTCCACTTT; cdr3_aa: CASSHSGQSPLHF
v_call: TRBV6-1; clone_size: many; j_call: TRBJ2-7; d_call: NA; cdr3_nt: TGTGCCAGCAGATTCCGGGACGCACACTACGAGCAGTACTTC; cdr3_aa: CASRFRDAHYEQYF
v_call: TRBV12-3/TRBV12-4; clone_size: many; j_call: TRBJ2-2; d_call: NA; cdr3_nt: TGTGCCAGCAGTTTGGGCAGGGGCCTTGGCGGGGAGCTGTTTTTT; cdr3_aa: CASSLGRGLGGELFF
v_call: TRBV6-1; clone_size: many; j_call: TRBJ2-2; d_call: NA; cdr3_nt: TGTGCCAGCAGTCAAAAGGCACACACCGGGGAGCTGTTTTTT; cdr3_aa: CASSQKAHTGELFF
v_call: TRBV11-2; clone_size: NA; j_call: TRBJ1-2; d_call: TRBD1; cdr3_nt: TGTGCCAGCAGCTTGGGGCGGGGGGGACAGTATGGCTACACCTTC; cdr3_aa: CASSLGRGGQYGYTF
v_call: TRBV30; clone_size: NA; j_call: TRBJ2-2; d_call: NA; cdr3_nt: TGTGACTGGAGTGTAGTCGAGCCCGGGGAGCTGTTTTTT; cdr3_aa: CDWSVVEPGELFF
v_call: TRBV30; clone_size: few; j_call: TRBJ1-6; d_call: NA; cdr3_nt: TGTGCCTGGACGACTCCCTACTGGAATTCACCCCTCCACTTT; cdr3_aa: CAWTTPYWNSPLHF
v_call: TRBV3-1; clone_size: few; j_call: TRBJ1-2; d_call: NA; cdr3_nt: TGTGCCAGCAGCCAAAGTGGACAGAGCGGCTACACCTTC; cdr3_aa: CASSQSGQSGYTF
v_call: TRBV28; clone_size: many; j_call: TRBJ2-7; d_call: TRBD1; cdr3_nt: TGTGCCAGCAGTTCCCCCGGGACAGGGGGCTCCTACGAGCAGTACTTC; cdr3_aa: CASSSPGTGGSYEQYF
v_call: TRBV5-1; clone_size: NA; j_call: TRBJ1-5; d_call: NA; cdr3_nt: TGCGCCAGCAGCCTCCAGGGGATAAGCAATCAGCCCCAGCATTTT; cdr3_aa: CASSLQGISNQPQHF
v_call: TRBV27; clone_size: many; j_call: TRBJ1-5; d_call: NA; cdr3_nt: TGTGCCAGCAGTCCCGCCCCCGTACTAGGGGTCGGCAATCAGCCCCAGCATTTT; cdr3_aa: CASSPAPVLGVGNQPQHF
v_call: TRBV27; clone_size: NA; j_call: TRBJ1-6; d_call: NA; cdr3_nt: TGTGCCAGCAGTTTTATGGGGGGATCACCCCTCCACTTT; cdr3_aa: CASSFMGGSPLHF
v_call: TRBV9; clone_size: NA; j_call: TRBJ2-5; d_call: NA; cdr3_nt: TGTGCCAGCAGCCTAACCCAGGGGGAGACCCAGTACTTC; cdr3_aa: CASSLTQGETQYF
v_call: TRBV27; clone_size: many; j_call: TRBJ2-7; d_call: NA; cdr3_nt: TGTGCCAGCAGTTTATCCAGTCCCGCCTTCTACGAGCAGTACTTC; cdr3_aa: CASSLSSPAFYEQYF
v_call: TRBV29-1; clone_size: many; j_call: TRBJ2-7; d_call: NA; cdr3_nt: TGCAGCACGAGAGGGATAGGGGACTACGAGCAGTACTTC; cdr3_aa: CSTRGIGDYEQYF
v_call: TRBV6-2/TRBV6-3; clone_size: NA; j_call: TRBJ1-1; d_call: NA; cdr3_nt: TGTGCCAGCAGTTTAAGGGAAGTCACTGAAGCTTTCTTT; cdr3_aa: CASSLREVTEAFF
v_call: TRBV20-1; clone_size: many; j_call: TRBJ2-7; d_call: TRBD1; cdr3_nt: TGCAGTGCTAAGAACAGGGGATGGGGTGAGCAGTACTTC; cdr3_aa: CSAKNRGWGEQYF
v_call: TRBV20-1; clone_size: NA; j_call: TRBJ1-2; d_call: TRBD1; cdr3_nt: TGCAGTGCTAACAGCCGGGGACAGGGGGCGCCGAAAGGCTACACCTTC; cdr3_aa: CSANSRGQGAPKGYTF
v_call: TRBV30; clone_size: few; j_call: TRBJ1-2; d_call: NA; cdr3_nt: TGTGCCTCTAACGACGGAGCTAACTATGGCTACACCTTC; cdr3_aa: CASNDGANYGYTF
v_call: TRBV20-1; clone_size: NA; j_call: TRBJ1-1; d_call: NA; cdr3_nt: TGCAGTGCTAGAGCGGGGGGACGCGGTTGGAACACTGAAGCTTTCTTT; cdr3_aa: CSARAGGRGWNTEAFF
v_call: TRBV30; clone_size: few; j_call: TRBJ2-7; d_call: NA; cdr3_nt: TGTGCCTGGAGTGTACTTGGGGACGAGCAGTACTTC; cdr3_aa: CAWSVLGDEQYF
v_call: TRBV20-1; clone_size: many; j_call: TRBJ2-5; d_call: NA; cdr3_nt: TGCAGTGCTAGAGATTGGGGACTCGCCGCCCAAGAGACCCAGTACTTC; cdr3_aa: CSARDWGLAAQETQYF
v_call: TRBV12-3/TRBV12-4; clone_size: few; j_call: TRBJ2-5; d_call: TRBD1; cdr3_nt: TGTGCCAGCAGTCCAGACAGGGGACGAGGCCAAGAGACCCAGTACTTC; cdr3_aa: CASSPDRGRGQETQYF
v_call: TRBV12-3/TRBV12-4; clone_size: many; j_call: TRBJ1-2; d_call: NA; cdr3_nt: TGTGCCAGCAGTTATTCGGGGGTTATTATGGCTGACTACACCTTC; cdr3_aa: CASSYSGVIMADYTF
v_call: TRBV24-1; clone_size: many; j_call: TRBJ2-3; d_call: NA; cdr3_nt: TGTGCCACCAGTGATGGAACGCCAGGCGTCTCTAGCACAGATACGCAGTATTTT; cdr3_aa: CATSDGTPGVSSTDTQYF
v_call: TRBV6-1; clone_size: many; j_call: TRBJ1-3; d_call: NA; cdr3_nt: TGTGCCAGCAGTGAAGCGTTCGGGGGCCTTGGAAACACCATATATTTT; cdr3_aa: CASSEAFGGLGNTIYF
v_call: TRBV27; clone_size: few; j_call: TRBJ2-7; d_call: NA; cdr3_nt: TGTGCCAGCAGTTTTAACAGGGGGGGACACGAGCAGTACTTC; cdr3_aa: CASSFNRGGHEQYF
v_call: TRBV5-1; clone_size: many; j_call: TRBJ1-1; d_call: TRBD1; cdr3_nt: TGCGCCAGCAGCCGGGACAGTATAACTGATGAAGCTTTCTTT; cdr3_aa: CASSRDSITDEAFF
v_call: TRBV12-5; clone_size: NA; j_call: TRBJ1-1; d_call: NA; cdr3_nt: TGTGCTAGTGGTTTGCAAGAGAACACTGAAGCTTTCTTT; cdr3_aa: CASGLQENTEAFF
v_call: TRBV28; clone_size: NA; j_call: TRBJ1-2; d_call: NA; cdr3_nt: TGTGCCAGCAGTCGCGGGAAGAGCAGCTATGGCTACACCTTC; cdr3_aa: CASSRGKSSYGYTF
v_call: TRBV6-2/TRBV6-3; clone_size: many; j_call: TRBJ1-1; d_call: TRBD1; cdr3_nt: TGTGCCAGCAGCTACAGGGGCCCCGAAGCTTTCTTT; cdr3_aa: CASSYRGPEAFF
v_call: TRBV2; clone_size: NA; j_call: TRBJ2-5; d_call: TRBD1; cdr3_nt: TGTGCCAGCCTTCCAGGGGGACAGGGAGAGACCCAGTACTTC; cdr3_aa: CASLPGGQGETQYF
v_call: TRBV28; clone_size: many; j_call: TRBJ2-7; d_call: NA; cdr3_nt: TGTGCCAGCAGTCGATGGACAGTTGCCTACGAGCAGTACTTC; cdr3_aa: CASSRWTVAYEQYF
v_call: TRBV6-2/TRBV6-3; clone_size: few; j_call: TRBJ2-7; d_call: NA; cdr3_nt: TGTGCCAGCAGTTACCTCGTCAGATCCTACGATCAGTACTTC; cdr3_aa: CASSYLVRSYDQYF
v_call: TRBV10-3; clone_size: few; j_call: TRBJ1-1; d_call: TRBD1; cdr3_nt: TGTGCCATCCAGGGGGACACTGAAGCTTTCTTT; cdr3_aa: CAIQGDTEAFF
v_call: TRBV7-6; clone_size: many; j_call: TRBJ2-7; d_call: NA; cdr3_nt: TGTGCCAGCAGCTTAGGCTTCGCATGGAACGAGCAGTACTTC; cdr3_aa: CASSLGFAWNEQYF
v_call: TRBV6-5; clone_size: many; j_call: TRBJ2-3; d_call: NA; cdr3_nt: TGTGCCAGCAGTTTACAGGGGACTAGCACAGATACGCAGTATTTT; cdr3_aa: CASSLQGTSTDTQYF
v_call: TRBV5-1; clone_size: few; j_call: TRBJ2-5; d_call: NA; cdr3_nt: TGCGCCAGCAGCTTGGACGGGTTGCGGTCGGAGACCCAGTACTTC; cdr3_aa: CASSLDGLRSETQYF